This TCR beta chain was captured in a study of blood T cell repertoires in COVID-19. CDR1 is SGHTA and CDR2 is FQGNSA in the germline V gene. The CDR3 runs to 13 residues. V lost 1 base and J lost 11, with 14 bases in between. Authors' processing steps: Estimation of nucleated cell counts was performed using reference gene primer amplification. The assay was immunoSEQ multiplex PCR, and TCRdb's table has in-frame clones only and misses some. D and trimming were read from the DNA, whereas the V and J calls and clone size are those reported in that table. The sample shows more than 200,000 clones, around four fifths of them seen only once.

The sample taken for sequencing was peripheral blood. This rearrangement joins TRBV7-2 to TRBJ1-1; D remains unclear. This TCR was recovered from a woman aged 45-65 years with acute or convalescent COVID-19. This CDR3 reads CASSLGPNAPAFF. CDR3 coding DNA: TGTGCCAGCAGCTTAGGGCCCAACGCCCCCGCTTTCTTT.